Below are 4 T cell receptor beta chains sequenced from a single sample in a study of Ad26.COV2.S vaccination and SARS-CoV-2 variants. Treatment specified: about 20 received Ad26.COV2.S at low or high dose, single or two shots; 5 received placebo; per-sample allocation not given. Collection of the samples took place on day 63 after the first injection of vaccine or placebo. Assay: immunoSEQ multiplex PCR; the TCRdb copy retains only in-frame clones and omits some. This table holds about half a million clones, 80% to 90% found once. The sequencing here drew on peripheral blood, taken in a trial of Ad26.COV2.S vaccine versus placebo. The source is a person between 18 and 65 years old who received the Ad26.COV2.S COVID-19 vaccine or a placebo.

The rearrangement uses TRBV7-2 and TRBJ2-7, with D perhaps matching TRBD1 (5 bases). Germline CDR1 and CDR2: SGHTA and FQGNSA. With 6 bases removed from V and 4 bases from J, the gap between germline ends came to 13 bases. The CDR3 is 13 residues long. The DNA of the CDR3 is TGTGCCAGCAGTGAAGACAGACAGTACGAGCAGTACTTC. Translation gives CASSEDRQYEQYF.

The J gene is TRBJ2-1, the V gene TRBV27, with 9 bases lining up with TRBD2. V gave up 4 bases and J gave up 6 bases; unmatched junction bases: 4. The CDR3 contains 14 residues. Germline CDR1 and CDR2: MNHEY and SMNVEV (reference sequence). The CDR3 reads CASSSSGISNEQFF. DNA for the CDR3: TGTGCCAGCAGTTCTAGCGGGATATCCAATGAGCAGTTCTTC.

The V call is TRBV2, the J call TRBJ2-1, with D tentatively TRBD2 (5 bases). The CDR3 runs 15 residues. Germline V CDR1 and CDR2: SNHLY, FYNNEI. Trimming took 6 bases from V and 2 from J, leaving 14 bases between them. CDR3 sequence: CASRGRGLAYNEQFF. The CDR3 DNA reads as TGTGCCAGCAGGGGGAGAGGGTTGGCCTACAATGAGCAGTTCTTC.

In nucleotides, the CDR3 is TGTGCCATCGGCGACAGGGGCCTCTCCTACGAGCAGTACTTC. Protein sequence: CAIGDRGLSYEQYF. The chain uses TRBV10-3 and TRBJ2-7, with 8 nucleotides matching TRBD1. This CDR3 comprises 14 residues. J was trimmed by 0 bases and V by 8 bases; bases with no gene match: 6. Looked up from germline, CDR1 is ENHRY and CDR2 is SYGVKD.